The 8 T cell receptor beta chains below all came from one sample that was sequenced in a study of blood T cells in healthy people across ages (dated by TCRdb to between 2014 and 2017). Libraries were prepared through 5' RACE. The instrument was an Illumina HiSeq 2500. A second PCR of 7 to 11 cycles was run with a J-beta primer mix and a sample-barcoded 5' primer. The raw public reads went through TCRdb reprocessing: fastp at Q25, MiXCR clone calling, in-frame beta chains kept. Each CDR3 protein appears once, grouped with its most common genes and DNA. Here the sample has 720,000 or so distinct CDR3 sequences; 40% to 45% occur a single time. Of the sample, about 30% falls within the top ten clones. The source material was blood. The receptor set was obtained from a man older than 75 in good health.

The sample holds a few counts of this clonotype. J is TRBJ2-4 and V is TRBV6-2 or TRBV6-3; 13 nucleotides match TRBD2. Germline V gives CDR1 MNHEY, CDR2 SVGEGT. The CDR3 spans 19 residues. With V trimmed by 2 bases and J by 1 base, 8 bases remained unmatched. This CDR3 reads CASSYTLLAGGAAKNIQYF. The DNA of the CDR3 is TGTGCCAGCAGTTACACTCTACTAGCGGGAGGGGCTGCCAAAAACATTCAGTACTTC.

Here the CDR3 reads CASSLVSRWQAGPLQETQYF. The CDR3 DNA reads as TGTGCCAGCAGCTTAGTTTCCCGTTGGCAGGCAGGACCACTCCAAGAGACCCAGTACTTC. The V call is TRBV7-2, the J call TRBJ2-5, with D unclear. The germline gives CDR1 SGHTA, CDR2 FQGNSA. There are 20 residues in the CDR3. V lost 1 base and J lost 1, with 25 bases in between.

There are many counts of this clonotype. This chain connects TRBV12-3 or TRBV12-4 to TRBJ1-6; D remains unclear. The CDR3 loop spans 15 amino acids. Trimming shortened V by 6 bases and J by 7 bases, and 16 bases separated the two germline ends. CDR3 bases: TGTGCCAGCAGCCCATCGGAGAGGAGCAATTCACCCCTCCACTTT. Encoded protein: CASSPSERSNSPLHF.

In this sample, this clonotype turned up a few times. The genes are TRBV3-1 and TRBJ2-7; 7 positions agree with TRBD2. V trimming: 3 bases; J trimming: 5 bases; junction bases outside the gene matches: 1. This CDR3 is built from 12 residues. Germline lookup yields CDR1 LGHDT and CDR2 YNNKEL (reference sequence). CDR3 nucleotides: TGTGCCAGCAGCCAGCGGGAGAACGAGCAGTACTTC. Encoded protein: CASSQRENEQYF.

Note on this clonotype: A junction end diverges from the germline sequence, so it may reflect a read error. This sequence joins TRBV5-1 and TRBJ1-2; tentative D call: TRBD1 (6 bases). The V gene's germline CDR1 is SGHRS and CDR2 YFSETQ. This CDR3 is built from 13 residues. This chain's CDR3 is CASRLEGDGGYTF. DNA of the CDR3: TGCGCCAGCAGGTTGGAGGGGGACGGTGGCTACACCTTC.

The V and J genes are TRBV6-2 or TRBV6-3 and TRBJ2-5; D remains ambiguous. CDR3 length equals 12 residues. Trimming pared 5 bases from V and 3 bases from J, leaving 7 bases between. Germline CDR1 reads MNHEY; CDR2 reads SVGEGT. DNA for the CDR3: TGTGCCAGCAGTACTCTGGAAGAGACCCAGTACTTC. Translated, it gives CASSTLEETQYF.

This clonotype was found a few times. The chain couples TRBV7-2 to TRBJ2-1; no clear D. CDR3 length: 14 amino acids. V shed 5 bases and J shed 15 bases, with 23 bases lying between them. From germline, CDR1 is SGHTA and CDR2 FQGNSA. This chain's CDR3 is CTSSPTQSDRIVFF. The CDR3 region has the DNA TGTACCAGCAGCCCAACCCAATCCGACCGGATTGTGTTCTTC.

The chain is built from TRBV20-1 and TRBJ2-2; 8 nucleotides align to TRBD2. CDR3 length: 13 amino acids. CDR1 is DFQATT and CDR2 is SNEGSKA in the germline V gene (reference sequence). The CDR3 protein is CSVGTRNTGELFF. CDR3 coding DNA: TGCAGCGTCGGGACTAGGAACACCGGGGAGCTGTTTTTT.